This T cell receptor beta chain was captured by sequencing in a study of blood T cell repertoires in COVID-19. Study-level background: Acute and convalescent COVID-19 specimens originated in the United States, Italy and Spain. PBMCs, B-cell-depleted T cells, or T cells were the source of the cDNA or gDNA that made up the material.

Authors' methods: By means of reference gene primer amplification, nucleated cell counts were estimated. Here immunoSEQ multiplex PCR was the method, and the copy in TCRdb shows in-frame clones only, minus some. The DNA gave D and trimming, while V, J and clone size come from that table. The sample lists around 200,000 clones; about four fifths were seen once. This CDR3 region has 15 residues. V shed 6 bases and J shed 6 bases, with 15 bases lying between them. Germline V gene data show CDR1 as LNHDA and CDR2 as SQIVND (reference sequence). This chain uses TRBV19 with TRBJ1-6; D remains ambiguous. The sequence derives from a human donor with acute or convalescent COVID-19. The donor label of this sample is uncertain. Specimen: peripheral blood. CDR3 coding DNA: TGTGCCAGTAGGAGCGGGTCCCCTCTTAATTCACCCCTCCACTTT. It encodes CASRSGSPLNSPLHF.